A single sample is the source of the 6 T cell receptor beta chains below, sequenced in a study of CD8+CD57+ T cells in acquired aplastic anemia. Profiles of TCR beta VDJ and CDR3 were generated from a genomic DNA template. TCRdb re-called the reads through MiXCR, storing one row per CDR3 protein. The sample shows some 170,000 distinct CDR3 sequences, 40% to 50% of them seen only once. Patients selected for sequencing had displayed CD8+CD57+ cell expansion by flow cytometry. The specimen sequenced was sorted CD4+, CD8+, or CD8+CD57+ T cells (not recorded which) from PBMCs. All receptors come from a human donor with aplastic anemia.

This clonotype showed up just a few times. The chain has TRBV7-8 and TRBJ2-5; D not resolved. Germline V lookup: CDR1 SGHVS, CDR2 FQNEAQ. Deletions cut 7 bases from V and 5 bases from J, with 14 bases between. This CDR3 has 13 residues. In DNA form, the CDR3 reads TGTGCCAGCACTCGGCAGGCCAGGGAGACCCAGTACTTC. Protein product: CASTRQARETQYF.

This clonotype appeared many times. V gene TRBV12-3 or TRBV12-4 combines with J gene TRBJ1-6, with D tentatively TRBD1 (5 bases). CDR3 length equals 13 residues. V shed 1 base and J shed 8 bases, with 6 bases lying between them. CDR3 coding DNA: TGTGCCAGCAGTTTAGAGGGACATTCACCCCTCCACTTT. Its protein product is CASSLEGHSPLHF.

This clonotype was counted a single time. This rearrangement joins TRBV11-2 to TRBJ2-1; TRBD1 might be the D (5 bases). V was pared by 5 bases and J by 0 bases, with 17 bases between. The germline gives CDR1 SGHAT, CDR2 FQNNGV. This CDR3 has 17 residues. The CDR3 region is CASSHYQGSSSYNEQFF. The CDR3 DNA is TGTGCCAGCAGCCATTATCAGGGCAGTAGCTCCTACAATGAGCAGTTCTTC.

This clonotype was detected once. The genes are TRBV11-1 and TRBJ2-1, with D perhaps TRBD2 (6 bases). The CDR3 extends over 15 amino acids. Germline V gene sequence: CDR1 SGHAT, CDR2 FQDESV (reference sequence). The ends were cut back, 5 bases at V and 4 bases at J, with 15 bases in the middle. Here the CDR3 reads CASSLRRRGYNEQFF. DNA of the CDR3: TGTGCCAGCAGCCTCAGACGACGGGGGTACAATGAGCAGTTCTTC.

As regards this clonotype: The missing conserved phenylalanine or tryptophan at the end of this CDR3 makes a read error likely. This chain uses TRBV15 with TRBJ1-1; D is unclear. Trimming pared 7 bases from V and 5 bases from J, leaving 17 bases between. The CDR3 consists of 14 residues. Germline CDR1 LNHNV, CDR2 YYDKDF (reference sequence). The DNA for the CDR3 is TGTGCCACCAACAGTGGAGCGGGAAGGACTGAAGCTTTCTTA. Its protein product is CATNSGAGRTEAFL.

The table lists this clonotype with many counts. This sequence joins TRBV10-3 and TRBJ2-1; 16 bases agree with TRBD2. The germline gives CDR1 ENHRY, CDR2 SYGVKD. The junction had 13 bases not matched to a gene; V was cut back by 5 bases and J by 15 bases. The CDR3 runs to 16 residues. CDR3: CAISNPVGLAGGRRFF. CDR3 DNA sequence: TGTGCCATCAGTAACCCGGTGGGACTAGCGGGGGGGCGGCGGTTCTTC.